Listed below are T cell receptor beta chains from one sample, sequenced in a study of T cell changes during pregnancy in multiple sclerosis. Profiling relied on immunoSEQ multiplex PCR, and the TCRdb table lists in-frame clones only, not all of them. Of 35,000 to 45,000 clones detected, roughly 88% appear once; the ten largest clones hold approximately 4.5%. The specimen was CD8+ T cells from peripheral blood mononuclear cells, collected in the first trimester of pregnancy. The receptors derive from a female donor with multiple sclerosis, enrolled in a pregnancy study. Both conserved end residues are part of each CDR3. D genes are given only for firm matches. Only some rows state a clone size, as once, few, many or a class for expanded clones.

clone_size d_call j_call v_call cdr3_nt cdr3_aa
- TRBD1 TRBJ2-1 TRBV7-2 TGTGCCAGCAGCCCTGGGACAGGGAACAATGAGCAGTTCTTC CASSPGTGNNEQFF
- - TRBJ1-4 TRBV10-1 TGCGCCAGCGTGGAGGTGCAGAGAGATGAAAAACTGTTTTTT CASVEVQRDEKLFF
- - TRBJ1-2 TRBV2 TGTGCCAGCAAGGAGGGGGGGAACTATGGCTACACCTTC CASKEGGNYGYTF
- - TRBJ1-1 TRBV7-8 TGTGCCAGCAGCCCCTATCCCCTGAACACTGAAGCTTTCTTT CASSPYPLNTEAFF
- - TRBJ2-1 TRBV6-1 TGTGCCAGCAGTCCGACAGGATTAGGGCACAATGAGCAGTTCTTC CASSPTGLGHNEQFF
- TRBD2 TRBJ2-7 TRBV27 TGTGCCAGCAGTTGGAGCGGGGGAGCCTACGAGCAGTACTTC CASSWSGGAYEQYF
- - TRBJ1-1 TRBV5-5 TGTGCCAGCTCATTACAGGTTGGGGACACTGAAGCTTTCTTT CASSLQVGDTEAFF
- TRBD1 TRBJ2-5 TRBV5-4 TGTGCCAGCACCGGGACAGGGGTCCAAGAGACCCAGTACTTC CASTGTGVQETQYF
- TRBD1 TRBJ2-7 TRBV27 TGTGCCAGCAGTACGACCGGGACAGGGTATATCGAGCAGTACTTC CASSTTGTGYIEQYF
- - TRBJ2-7 TRBV2 TGTGCCAGCAAACCGGGTTCCTCCTACGAGCAGTACTTC CASKPGSSYEQYF
- TRBD1 TRBJ2-7 TRBV29-1 TGCAGCGTGGAGACAGGGGAGCAGTACTTC CSVETGEQYF
- - TRBJ2-7 TRBV19 TGTGCCAGTAGTATGGCCCTTGGCGAGCAGTACTTC CASSMALGEQYF
- - TRBJ1-2 TRBV7-6 TGTGCCAGCAGCTTAGGTCCAGGGGTGGGGTATGGCTACACCTTC CASSLGPGVGYGYTF
- TRBD2 TRBJ2-3 TRBV2 TGTGCCACCACTGGGGAGCGGGGGGAGTCTTATTTT CATTGERGESYF
- TRBD2 TRBJ2-7 TRBV28 TGTGCCAGCAGGCCAGCGGGGATAAACTACGAGCAGTACTTC CASRPAGINYEQYF
- TRBD2 TRBJ2-1 TRBV4-1 TGCGCCAGCAGCCAAGATGAGGGACTAGTGGTGTCCAATGAGCAGTTCTTC CASSQDEGLVVSNEQFF
- TRBD1 TRBJ1-1 TRBV25-1 TGTGCCAGCAGTGAATCGGCAGGGGGGAACACTGAAGCTTTCTTT CASSESAGGNTEAFF
- - TRBJ2-1 TRBV14 TGTGCCAGCAGCCAAGATGTGGGAGAAAGCTCCTACAATGAGCAGTTCTTC CASSQDVGESSYNEQFF
- - TRBJ2-1 TRBV4-2 TGTGCCAGCAGCCAAGACCTGATGGTGGGCCACAATGAGCAGTTCTTC CASSQDLMVGHNEQFF
few - TRBJ1-1 TRBV9 TGTGCCAGCAGCGTAGCAGGGAACACTGAAGCTTTCTTT CASSVAGNTEAFF
- TRBD2 TRBJ2-7 TRBV13 TGTGCCAGCAGCTTAGGAACTAGCGGGCTCTACGAGCAGTACTTC CASSLGTSGLYEQYF
- - TRBJ1-2 TRBV29-1 TGCAGCGCCCCCGAGTCCTATGGCTACACCTTC CSAPESYGYTF
- - TRBJ2-1 TRBV9 TGTGCCAGCAGCGTAGAGTGGGCGAGCTACAATGAGCAGTTCTTC CASSVEWASYNEQFF
- - TRBJ2-3 TRBV27 TGTGCCAGCAGTTCCCCTCTGACGGGGAGCACAGATACGCAGTATTTT CASSSPLTGSTDTQYF
- - TRBJ1-6 TRBV7-2 TGTGCCAGCAGCTTAGTGGGCAGGGCCGTCGGCTCCTATAATTCACCCCTCCACTTT CASSLVGRAVGSYNSPLHF
- - TRBJ2-1 TRBV4-3 TGCGCCAGCAGCCCCAGTGAGGGAAACTACAATGAGCAGTTCTTC CASSPSEGNYNEQFF
- TRBD2 TRBJ2-1 TRBV7-8 TGTGCCAGCAGCTTAGGCCCTAGCGGGAACTACAATGAGCAGTTCTTC CASSLGPSGNYNEQFF
- - TRBJ2-7 TRBV9 TGTGCCAGCAGCACCCTGGGGGGGGCCGCCTACGAGCAGTACTTC CASSTLGGAAYEQYF
- - TRBJ1-1 TRBV7-9 TGTGCCAGCAGTATAAAGGGACACCCGGACACTGAAGCTTTCTTT CASSIKGHPDTEAFF
- TRBD1 TRBJ2-1 TRBV6-1 TGTGCCAGCAGGTTTCCCGGGACAGGGGCGAATGAGCAGTTCTTC CASRFPGTGANEQFF
- - TRBJ1-2 TRBV9 TGTGCCAGCAGCGGGGACTACAAAGTCGTCCATGGCTACACCTTC CASSGDYKVVHGYTF
- TRBD1 TRBJ1-4 TRBV5-1 TGCGCCAGCAGCTTGGACAGGGGTGGCGATGAAAAACTGTTTTTT CASSLDRGGDEKLFF
few TRBD2 TRBJ2-3 TRBV7-2 TGTGCCAGCAGCCCACTAGCGCCAGATACGCAGTATTTT CASSPLAPDTQYF
- TRBD2 TRBJ2-1 TRBV9 TGTGCCAGCAGCGGTACTAGCGGGGGGTCAAATGAGCAGTTCTTC CASSGTSGGSNEQFF
- - TRBJ1-5 TRBV4-3 TGCGCCAGCAGCCAAGAGGCGGGGCTCGGCAATCAGCCCCAGCATTTT CASSQEAGLGNQPQHF
- TRBD1 TRBJ2-7 TRBV19 TGTGCCAGTCACGACAGGGGAGCCTACGAGCAGTACTTC CASHDRGAYEQYF
- TRBD2 TRBJ2-5 TRBV4-2 TGTGCCAGCAGCCAAGATCCAGCGGGGGGAGGAGAGACCCAGTACTTC CASSQDPAGGGETQYF
- TRBD1 TRBJ2-3 TRBV9 TGTGCCAGCGGCGCGGGACAGGGGGGCACAGATACGCAGTATTTT CASGAGQGGTDTQYF
- - TRBJ1-5 TRBV19 TGTGCCAGTAGGGGAGGCAATCAGCCCCAGCATTTT CASRGGNQPQHF
- - TRBJ1-4 TRBV6-5 TGTGCCAGCAGTTACTCGACGGGTAATGAAAAACTGTTTTTT CASSYSTGNEKLFF
- - TRBJ2-3 TRBV6-4 TGTGCCAGCAGTGTTTCTAGCGCAGATACGCAGTATTTT CASSVSSADTQYF
- TRBD2 TRBJ2-2 TRBV19 TGTGCCAGTAGTATAATCGGGGAGGGAATGGAAACCGGGGAGCTGTTTTTT CASSIIGEGMETGELFF
- - TRBJ2-1 TRBV15 TGTGCCACCAGCAGAGCCTCGACAGGCAAAAATGAGCAGTTCTTC CATSRASTGKNEQFF
- TRBD1 TRBJ1-2 TRBV7-9 TGTGCCAGCAGCGTACCGGGACAGAGTGACACCTTC CASSVPGQSDTF
- TRBD2 TRBJ2-1 TRBV7-9 TGTGCCAGCAGCTTAGCGCTTGGCGGGGGGGTGGATGAGCAGTTCTTC CASSLALGGGVDEQFF
- - TRBJ1-3 TRBV21-1 TGTGCCAGCAGCAGGGACCCCACCTCGGACAGGTCGATTTTCACCATATATTTT CASSRDPTSDRSIFTIYF
- TRBD2 TRBJ2-3 TRBV2 TGTGCCAGCTGCCCTAGCGGGGGGCTCACAGATACGCAGTATTTT CASCPSGGLTDTQYF
- - TRBJ1-4 TRBV19 TGTGCCAGTAGTATAGGGCCAAGTGGTGAAAAACTGTTTTTT CASSIGPSGEKLFF
- TRBD2 TRBJ2-7 TRBV19 TGTGCCAGTAGTATATGGGGGACTAGCGGGAAAGAGCAGTACTTC CASSIWGTSGKEQYF
- - TRBJ1-1 TRBV13 TGTGCCAGCACCTTAGGCGTGGGGGAGGGCACTGAAGCTTTCTTT CASTLGVGEGTEAFF
- TRBD1 TRBJ1-5 TRBV12-5 TGTGCTAGTGTCCAGGGGACAGGGGTTTCCCAGCATTTT CASVQGTGVSQHF
- TRBD2 TRBJ2-5 TRBV19 TGTGCCAGTAGTATAGGGCTCGCGGGGGGACAAGAGACCCAGTACTTC CASSIGLAGGQETQYF
- - TRBJ1-2 TRBV20-1 TGCAGTGCTAGAGGGCGGGGCTACACCTTC CSARGRGYTF
- - TRBJ2-7 TRBV7-6 TGTGCCAGCAGCGGCGCCCAGGGTTCCGAGCAGTACTTC CASSGAQGSEQYF